The next 15 T cell receptor beta chains were all read from a single sample in a study of glioma-infiltrating T cells after dendritic cell vaccination. Produced via immunoSEQ multiplex PCR; TCRdb's table is partial and in-frame only. The sample lists over 55,000 clones; around 81% were seen once. The input for sequencing was blood, taken before dendritic cell vaccination. These receptors all come from a human donor with glioblastoma.

The chain has TRBV2 and TRBJ2-3; D ambiguous. The CDR3 covers 13 residues. Trimming left V 5 bases short and J 4 bases short, with 10 bases between. Germline CDR1 is SNHLY and CDR2 is FYNNEI. The CDR3 coding sequence is TGTGCCAGCAGTCCTCCCTCGGCAGATACGCAGTATTTT. Translated, it gives CASSPPSADTQYF.

The V call is TRBV6-5, the J call TRBJ1-1; maybe TRBD1 (5 bases). This CDR3 is 13 amino acids long. The germline V and J ends were trimmed by 5 bases and 7 bases, with 14 bases remaining between them. Per the germline V gene, CDR1 is MNHEY and CDR2 is SVGAGI. DNA of the CDR3: TGTGCCAGCAGTCTTGCCGGGACTTATGAAGCTTTCTTT. Translating it yields CASSLAGTYEAFF.

This clone was seen a handful of times. The chain recombines TRBV7-8 with TRBJ2-3; 10 bases agree with TRBD2. V shed 5 bases and J 1 base; nucleotides not matched to a gene: 0. The germline V gene has CDR1 SGHVS and CDR2 FQNEAQ. There are 14 residues in the CDR3. The CDR3 bases are TGTGCCAGCAGCGGGACTAGCGGCACAGATACGCAGTATTTT. Its translation: CASSGTSGTDTQYF.

The genes are TRBV19 and TRBJ1-4; D is possibly TRBD1 (5 bases). The V gene lost 2 bases and the J gene lost 8 bases, with 9 bases spanning the gap. This CDR3 is 13 amino acids long. Germline V lookup: CDR1 LNHDA, CDR2 SQIVND (reference sequence). This chain's CDR3 is CASSIRGQEKLFF. CDR3 coding DNA: TGTGCCAGTAGTATAAGGGGTCAGGAAAAACTGTTTTTT.

V is TRBV5-1 and J is TRBJ2-2; D is uncertain. Trimming shortened V by 7 bases and J by 1 base, and 11 bases separated the two germline ends. Germline CDR1 reads SGHRS; CDR2 reads YFSETQ. The CDR3 length is 14 residues. CDR3 protein: CASQALLNTGELFF. CDR3 nucleotide sequence: TGCGCCAGCCAGGCGCTGCTGAACACCGGGGAGCTGTTTTTT.

The sample holds one count of this clone. The J gene is TRBJ1-2, the V gene TRBV6-5; 7 bases map to TRBD1. The CDR3 runs to 15 residues. V gave up 7 bases and J gave up 2 bases; unmatched junction bases: 10. Per the germline V gene, CDR1 is MNHEY and CDR2 is SVGAGI. CDR3 sequence (DNA): TGTGCCAGCATACCATCGACAGGGACGAACTATGGCTACACCTTC. Residues: CASIPSTGTNYGYTF.

The rearrangement joins TRBV15 to TRBJ1-5; TRBD1 matches at 8 bases. Unmatched junction bases numbered 1, after V lost 2 bases and J lost 1 base. This CDR3 is 15 amino acids long. In germline, CDR1 is LNHNV, CDR2 YYDKDF (reference sequence). The CDR3 here is CATSRPGGSNQPQHF. The CDR3 DNA follows: TGTGCCACCAGCAGACCAGGGGGCAGCAATCAGCCCCAGCATTTT.

This clone was seen a few times. V and J are TRBV7-6 and TRBJ1-3; D remains ambiguous. The CDR3 has 14 amino acids. Trimming stripped 5 bases from V and 2 bases from J, with 10 bases between. Germline loops: CDR1 SGHVS, CDR2 FNYEAQ. CDR3: CASSHTDPGNTIYF. In DNA, the CDR3 is TGTGCCAGCAGCCATACAGATCCTGGAAACACCATATATTTT.

V usage is TRBV2 and J usage is TRBJ1-2; D might be TRBD1 (5 bases). Germline lookup yields CDR1 SNHLY and CDR2 FYNNEI. The V gene lost 6 bases and the J gene lost 4 bases, with 18 bases spanning the gap. CDR3 length: 15 residues. The CDR3 spells CASRPGSGGSYGYTF. The CDR3 nucleotides are TGTGCCAGCAGGCCCGGGAGTGGGGGAAGCTATGGCTACACCTTC. Using reference TRBV2 and TRBJ1-2 for the parts outside the CDR3, the full variable domain is EPEVTQTPSHQVTQMGQEVILRCVPISNHLYFYWYRQILGQKVEFLVSFYNNEISEKSEIFDDQFSVERPDGSNFTLKIRSTKLEDSAMYFCASRPGSGGSYGYTFGSGTRLTVV.

The J gene is TRBJ2-1, the V gene TRBV7-3; 8 bases map to TRBD1. The J segment lost 5 bases and the V segment lost 5 bases, leaving 8 bases of the junction unmatched. Per the germline V gene, CDR1 is SGHTA and CDR2 is FQGTGA. The CDR3 sequence is 15 residues long. This CDR3 is CASSADRGWDNEQFF. DNA for the CDR3: TGTGCCAGCAGCGCAGACAGGGGTTGGGACAATGAGCAGTTCTTC.

A few counts support this clone. The chain recombines TRBV5-1 with TRBJ2-3; 7 bases match TRBD1. V was pared by 2 bases and J by 3 bases, with 6 bases of the junction left unmatched. Germline CDR1 and CDR2: SGHRS and YFSETQ. This CDR3 is 15 amino acids long. The CDR3 DNA sequence: TGCGCCAGCAGCTTCCCGGGACAGACTACAGATACGCAGTATTTT. This sequence encodes CASSFPGQTTDTQYF.

The V and J genes are TRBV12-5 and TRBJ1-5; the D gene is possibly TRBD1 (5 bases). The CDR3 loop spans 13 amino acids. The V gene's germline CDR1 is LGHNT and CDR2 FRNRAP. V was pared by 6 bases and J by 9 bases, with 15 bases between. CDR3: CASGSQGARPQHF. DNA for the CDR3: TGTGCTAGTGGCTCCCAGGGCGCCAGGCCCCAGCATTTT.

V usage is TRBV5-1 and J usage is TRBJ1-6; D is perhaps TRBD1 (6 bases). The germline CDR1 and CDR2 sequences are SGHRS and YFSETQ. The ends were cut back, 6 bases at V and 6 bases at J, with 13 bases in the middle. This CDR3 is 14 amino acids long. CDR3 bases: TGCGCCAGCAAAGCGGGACACAGTAATTCACCCCTCCACTTT. Protein: CASKAGHSNSPLHF.

In its sample, this clone was seen a few times. The V and J genes are TRBV7-2 and TRBJ2-3; D uncertain. Between the trimmed V and J ends, which lost 1 base and 4 bases, there was a span of 9 bases. CDR3 size: 14 residues. Looked up from germline, CDR1 is SGHTA and CDR2 is FQGNSA. CDR3 protein: CASSLETGSDTQYF. The DNA for the CDR3 is TGTGCCAGCAGCTTAGAGACCGGGTCAGATACGCAGTATTTT.

DNA of the CDR3: TGTGCCAGCAGCGGGCTGGACAGCAACGAGCAGTACTTC. It yields the protein CASSGLDSNEQYF. J is TRBJ2-5 and V is TRBV5-4; tentative D call: TRBD1 (6 bases). The closer fit of TRBJ2-7 to the DNA end suggests the J call may be wrong. CDR3 length: 13 residues. Per the germline V gene, CDR1 is SGHNT and CDR2 is YYREEE (reference sequence).